This T cell receptor (beta chain) is drawn from a study of cytomegalovirus exposure and HLA in healthy donors. Study-level information: Earlier, 95 million to 140 million unique TCR beta sequences were recovered from 170 million or so T cells by an analysis.

The PCR ran on 60 Vbeta and 13 Jbeta primers. Measured with immunoSEQ multiplex PCR; TCRdb has only the in-frame clones, and not every one. The sample lists approximately 140,000 clones, around 65% seen once, with around 6% in the top ten. Study-wide results and caveats: Analyzed later, most CMV-associated TCR beta chains appeared HLA-restricted. There was a cluster of highly shared sequence variants that was likely a sequencing artifact.

With 4 bases clipped from V and 0 bases from J, the junction kept 18 bases outside the gene matches. CDR1 is MDHEN and CDR2 is SYDVKM in the germline V gene. This CDR3 is 20 amino acids long. This clone was seen once. Its antigen is unidentified. The chain links TRBV28 to TRBJ1-2; 9 bases match TRBD1. The TCR sequence derives from a woman aged 55-69 years in good health and CMV-seronegative. Source material: PBMCs. CDR3 nucleotide sequence: TGTGCCAGCAGTTCCATGGGCCTAACAGGGGGCAGTAGGGCTAACTATGGCTACACCTTC. Residues: CASSSMGLTGGSRANYGYTF.